This T cell receptor (beta chain) was retrieved from a study of T cells in Graves' hyperthyroidism and ophthalmopathy. Whole-study results and caveats: The model made its ophthalmopathy prediction, and onset followed a median 6.5 months later. In blood, most of the thyroid clonotypes expanded above 0.001 were also present.

At least ten counts were recorded for this clonotype. What it recognizes is unknown. This CDR3 contains 17 residues. Germline trimming cut 5 bases from V and 2 bases from J; bases unmatched to any gene: 8. The germline gives CDR1 SEHNR, CDR2 FQNEAQ (reference sequence). With a duration under 2 months, the hyperthyroidism was newly diagnosed in patients aged 18 to 65. Orbital computed tomography and thyroid ultrasound, together with serum TRAb and thyroxine and clinical symptoms, were used for diagnoses. Amplification of TCR beta CDR3 regions was performed using RNA transcripts as template. A set of HTBI primers served as the primers for a first-round RT-PCR of the TCR CDR3. TCRdb ran MiXCR on the multiplex PCR reads and lists one entry per CDR3 protein. The repertoire holds roughly 420,000 distinct CDR3 sequences, with around a sixth as singletons.

The chain uses TRBV7-9 and TRBJ2-7; TRBD2 agrees at 14 bases. Input material: blood. The clonotype was recovered from a woman aged 18 to 35 with Graves' hyperthyroidism. Here the CDR3 reads CASSPGLAGGPTYEQYF. In DNA, the CDR3 is TGTGCCAGCAGCCCCGGACTAGCGGGAGGCCCAACCTACGAGCAGTACTTC.